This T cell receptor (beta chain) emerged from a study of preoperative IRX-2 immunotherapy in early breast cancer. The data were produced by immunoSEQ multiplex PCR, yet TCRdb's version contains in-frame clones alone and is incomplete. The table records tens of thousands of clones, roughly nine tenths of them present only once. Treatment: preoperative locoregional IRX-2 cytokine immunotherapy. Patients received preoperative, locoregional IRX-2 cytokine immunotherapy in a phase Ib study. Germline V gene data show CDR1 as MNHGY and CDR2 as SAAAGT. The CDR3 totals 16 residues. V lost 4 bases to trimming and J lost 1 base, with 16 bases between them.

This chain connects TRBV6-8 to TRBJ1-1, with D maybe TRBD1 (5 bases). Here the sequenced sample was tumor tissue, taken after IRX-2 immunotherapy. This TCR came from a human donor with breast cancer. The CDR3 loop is CASSSPGLGRNTEAFF. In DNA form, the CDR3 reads TGTGCCAGCAGTTCCCCGGGACTCGGCAGGAACACTGAAGCTTTCTTT.